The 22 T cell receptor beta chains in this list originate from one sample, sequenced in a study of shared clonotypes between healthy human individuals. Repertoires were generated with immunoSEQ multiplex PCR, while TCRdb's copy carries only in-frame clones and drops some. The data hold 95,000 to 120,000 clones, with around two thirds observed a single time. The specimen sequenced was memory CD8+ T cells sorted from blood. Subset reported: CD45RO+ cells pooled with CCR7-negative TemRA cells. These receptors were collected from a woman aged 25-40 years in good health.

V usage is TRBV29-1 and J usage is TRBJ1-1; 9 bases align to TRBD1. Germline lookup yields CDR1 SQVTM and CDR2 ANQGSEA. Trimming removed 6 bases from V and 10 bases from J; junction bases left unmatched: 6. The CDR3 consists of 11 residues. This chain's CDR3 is CSVDGQGTAFF. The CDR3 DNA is TGCAGCGTAGATGGACAGGGGACAGCTTTCTTT.

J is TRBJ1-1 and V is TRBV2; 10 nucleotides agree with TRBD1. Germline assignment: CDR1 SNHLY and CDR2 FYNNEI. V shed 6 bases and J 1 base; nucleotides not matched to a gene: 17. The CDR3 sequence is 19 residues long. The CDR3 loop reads CASRVNPETGGLPNTEAFF. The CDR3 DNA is TGTGCCAGCAGGGTTAATCCCGAGACAGGGGGCCTTCCGAACACTGAAGCTTTCTTT.

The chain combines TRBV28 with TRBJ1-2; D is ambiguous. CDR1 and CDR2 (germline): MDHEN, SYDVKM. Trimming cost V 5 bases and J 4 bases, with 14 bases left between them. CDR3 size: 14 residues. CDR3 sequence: CASSPRARIYGYTF. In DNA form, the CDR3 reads TGTGCCAGCAGTCCCCGGGCCCGCATCTATGGCTACACCTTC.

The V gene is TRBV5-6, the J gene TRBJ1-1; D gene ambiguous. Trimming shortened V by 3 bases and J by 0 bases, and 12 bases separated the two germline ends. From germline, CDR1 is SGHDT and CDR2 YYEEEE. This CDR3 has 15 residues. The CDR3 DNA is TGTGCCAGCAGCTCTGGGAGAAACATGAACACTGAAGCTTTCTTT. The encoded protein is CASSSGRNMNTEAFF.

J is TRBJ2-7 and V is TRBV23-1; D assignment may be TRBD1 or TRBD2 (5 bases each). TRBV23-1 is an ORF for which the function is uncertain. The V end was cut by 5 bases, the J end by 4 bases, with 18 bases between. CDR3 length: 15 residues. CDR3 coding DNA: TGCGCCAGCAGTAGAACCGGGACGCCAGGGTACGAGCAGTACTTC. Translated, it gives CASSRTGTPGYEQYF.

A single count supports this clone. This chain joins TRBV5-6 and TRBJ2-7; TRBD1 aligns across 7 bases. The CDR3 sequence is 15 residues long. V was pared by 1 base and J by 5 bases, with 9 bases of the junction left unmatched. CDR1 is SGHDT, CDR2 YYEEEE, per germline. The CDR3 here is CASSLSGGSRNEQYF. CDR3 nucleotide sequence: TGTGCCAGCAGCTTGTCAGGGGGTAGCAGGAACGAGCAGTACTTC.

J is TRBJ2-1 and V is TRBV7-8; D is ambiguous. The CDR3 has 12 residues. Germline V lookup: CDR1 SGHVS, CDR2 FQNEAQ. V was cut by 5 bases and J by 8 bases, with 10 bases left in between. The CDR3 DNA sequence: TGTGCCAGCAGCCTACGACTGTATGAGCAGTTCTTC. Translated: CASSLRLYEQFF.

CDR3: CASSFTKGNTEAFF. In DNA form, the CDR3 reads TGTGCCAGCAGCTTTACGAAGGGAAACACTGAAGCTTTCTTT. The chain carries TRBV7-9 and TRBJ1-1; D is uncertain. The CDR3 consists of 14 residues. The V gene's germline CDR1 is SEHNR and CDR2 FQNEAQ (reference sequence). V dropped 3 bases and J dropped 2 bases, with 10 bases sitting between them.

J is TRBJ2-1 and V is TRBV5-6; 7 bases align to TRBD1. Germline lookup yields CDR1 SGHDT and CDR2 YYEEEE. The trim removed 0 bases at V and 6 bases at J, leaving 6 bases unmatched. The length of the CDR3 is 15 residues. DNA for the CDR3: TGTGCCAGCAGCTTGGCAATCCCAGGGGGCAATGAGCAGTTCTTC. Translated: CASSLAIPGGNEQFF. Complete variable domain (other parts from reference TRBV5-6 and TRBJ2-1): DAGVTQSPTHLIKTRGQQVTLRCSPKSGHDTVSWYQQALGQGPQFIFQYYEEEERQRGNFPDRFSGHQFPNYSSELNVNALLLGDSALYLCASSLAIPGGNEQFFGPGTRLTVL.

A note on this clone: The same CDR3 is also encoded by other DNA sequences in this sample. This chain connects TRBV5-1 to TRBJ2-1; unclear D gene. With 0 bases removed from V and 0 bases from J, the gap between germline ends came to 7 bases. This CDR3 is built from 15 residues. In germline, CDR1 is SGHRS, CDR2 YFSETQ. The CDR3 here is CASSLDSSSYNEQFF. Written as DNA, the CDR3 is TGCGCCAGCAGCTTGGACTCAAGCTCCTACAATGAGCAGTTCTTC. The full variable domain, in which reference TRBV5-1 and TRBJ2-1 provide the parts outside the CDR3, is KAGVTQTPRYLIKTRGQQVTLSCSPISGHRSVSWYQQTPGQGLQFLFEYFSETQRNKGNFPGRFSGRQFSNSRSEMNVSTLELGDSALYLCASSLDSSSYNEQFFGPGTRLTVL.

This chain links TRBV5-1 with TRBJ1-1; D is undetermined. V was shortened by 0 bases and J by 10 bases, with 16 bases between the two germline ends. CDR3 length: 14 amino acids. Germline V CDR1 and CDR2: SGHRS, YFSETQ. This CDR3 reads CASSLDGGLWGAFF. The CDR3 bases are TGCGCCAGCAGCTTGGATGGCGGCCTTTGGGGAGCTTTCTTT.

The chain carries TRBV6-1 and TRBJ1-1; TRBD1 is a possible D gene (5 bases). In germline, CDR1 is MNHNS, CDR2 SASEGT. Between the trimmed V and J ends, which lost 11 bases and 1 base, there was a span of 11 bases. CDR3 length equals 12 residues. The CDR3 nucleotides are TGTGCCGGGGGGGGTTCGAACACTGAAGCTTTCTTT. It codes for CAGGGSNTEAFF.

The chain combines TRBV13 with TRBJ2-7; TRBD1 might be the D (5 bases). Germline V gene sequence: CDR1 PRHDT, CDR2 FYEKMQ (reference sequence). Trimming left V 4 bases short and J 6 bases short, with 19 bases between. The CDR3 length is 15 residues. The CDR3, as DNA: TGTGCCAGCAGCTATGGGTTAGTCTCCCAGGGCGAGCAGTACTTC. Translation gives CASSYGLVSQGEQYF.

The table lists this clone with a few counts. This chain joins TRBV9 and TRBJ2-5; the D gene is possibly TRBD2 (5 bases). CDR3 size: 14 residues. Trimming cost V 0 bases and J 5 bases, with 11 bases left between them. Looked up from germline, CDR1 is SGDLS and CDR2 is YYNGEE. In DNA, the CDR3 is TGTGCCAGCAGCGTAGGAGGTAGCGTGGAGACCCAGTACTTC. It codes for CASSVGGSVETQYF. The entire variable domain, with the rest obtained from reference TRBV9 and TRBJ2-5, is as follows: DSGVTQTPKHLITATGQRVTLRCSPRSGDLSVYWYQQSLDQGLQFLIQYYNGEERAKGNILERFSAQQFPDLHSELNLSSLELGDSALYFCASSVGGSVETQYFGPGTRLLVL.

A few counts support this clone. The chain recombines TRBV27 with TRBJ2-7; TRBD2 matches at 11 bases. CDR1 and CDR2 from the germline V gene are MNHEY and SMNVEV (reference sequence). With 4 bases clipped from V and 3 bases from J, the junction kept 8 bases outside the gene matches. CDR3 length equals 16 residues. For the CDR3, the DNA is TGTGCCAGCAGTTCCTTAGCGGGAGGGCCCGACTACGAGCAGTACTTC. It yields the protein CASSSLAGGPDYEQYF.

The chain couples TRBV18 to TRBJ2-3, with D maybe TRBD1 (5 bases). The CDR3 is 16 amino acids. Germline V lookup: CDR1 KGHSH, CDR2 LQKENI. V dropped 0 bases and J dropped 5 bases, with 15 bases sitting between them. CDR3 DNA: TGTGCCAGCTCACCACCCACGACAGTTGGAGTAGATACGCAGTATTTT. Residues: CASSPPTTVGVDTQYF.

The CDR3 bases are TGTGCCAGCTCGGGAGCCGGGGGGGACACCGGGGAGCTGTTTTTT. Its protein product is CASSGAGGDTGELFF. The rearrangement joins TRBV9 to TRBJ2-2; TRBD2 agrees at 8 bases. Germline V gene sequence: CDR1 SGDLS, CDR2 YYNGEE. V gave up 7 bases and J gave up 3 bases; unmatched junction bases: 8. CDR3 length equals 15 residues.

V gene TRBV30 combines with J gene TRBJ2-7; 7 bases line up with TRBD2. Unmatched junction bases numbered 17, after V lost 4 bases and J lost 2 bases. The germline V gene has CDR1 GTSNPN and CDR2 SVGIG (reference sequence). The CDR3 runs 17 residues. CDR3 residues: CAWTFPPRLAVTYEQYF. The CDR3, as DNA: TGTGCCTGGACCTTCCCTCCCCGGCTAGCGGTGACCTACGAGCAGTACTTC.

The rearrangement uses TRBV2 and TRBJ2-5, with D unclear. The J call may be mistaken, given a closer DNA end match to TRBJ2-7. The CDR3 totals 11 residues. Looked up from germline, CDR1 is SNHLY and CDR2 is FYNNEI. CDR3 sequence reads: CASKFVNEQYF. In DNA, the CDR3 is TGTGCCAGCAAATTTGTCAACGAGCAGTACTTC.

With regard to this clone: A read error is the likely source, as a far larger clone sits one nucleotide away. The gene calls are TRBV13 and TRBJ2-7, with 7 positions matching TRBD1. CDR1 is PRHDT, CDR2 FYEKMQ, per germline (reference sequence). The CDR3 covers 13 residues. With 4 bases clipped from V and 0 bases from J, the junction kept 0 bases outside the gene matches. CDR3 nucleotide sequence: TGTGCCAGCAGCTGGACAGGCTCCTACGAGCAGTACTTC. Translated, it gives CASSWTGSYEQYF.

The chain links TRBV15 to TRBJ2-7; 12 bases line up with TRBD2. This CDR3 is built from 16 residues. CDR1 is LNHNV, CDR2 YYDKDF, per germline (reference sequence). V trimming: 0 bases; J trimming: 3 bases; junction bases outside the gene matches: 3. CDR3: CATSREWGLAGYEQYF. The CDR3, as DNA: TGTGCCACCAGCAGAGAATGGGGACTAGCGGGCTACGAGCAGTACTTC. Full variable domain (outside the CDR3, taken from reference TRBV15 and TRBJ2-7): DAMVIQNPRYQVTQFGKPVTLSCSQTLNHNVMYWYQQKSSQAPKLLFHYYDKDFNNEADTPDNFQSRRPNTSFCFLDIRSPGLGDTAMYLCATSREWGLAGYEQYFGPGTRLTVT.

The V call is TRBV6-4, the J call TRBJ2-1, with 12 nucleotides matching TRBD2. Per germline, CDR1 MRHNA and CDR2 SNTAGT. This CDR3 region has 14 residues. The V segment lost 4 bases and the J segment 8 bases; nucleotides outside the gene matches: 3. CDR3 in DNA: TGTGCCAGCAGTGGACTAGCGGGAGCAGATGAGCAGTTCTTC. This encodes CASSGLAGADEQFF.